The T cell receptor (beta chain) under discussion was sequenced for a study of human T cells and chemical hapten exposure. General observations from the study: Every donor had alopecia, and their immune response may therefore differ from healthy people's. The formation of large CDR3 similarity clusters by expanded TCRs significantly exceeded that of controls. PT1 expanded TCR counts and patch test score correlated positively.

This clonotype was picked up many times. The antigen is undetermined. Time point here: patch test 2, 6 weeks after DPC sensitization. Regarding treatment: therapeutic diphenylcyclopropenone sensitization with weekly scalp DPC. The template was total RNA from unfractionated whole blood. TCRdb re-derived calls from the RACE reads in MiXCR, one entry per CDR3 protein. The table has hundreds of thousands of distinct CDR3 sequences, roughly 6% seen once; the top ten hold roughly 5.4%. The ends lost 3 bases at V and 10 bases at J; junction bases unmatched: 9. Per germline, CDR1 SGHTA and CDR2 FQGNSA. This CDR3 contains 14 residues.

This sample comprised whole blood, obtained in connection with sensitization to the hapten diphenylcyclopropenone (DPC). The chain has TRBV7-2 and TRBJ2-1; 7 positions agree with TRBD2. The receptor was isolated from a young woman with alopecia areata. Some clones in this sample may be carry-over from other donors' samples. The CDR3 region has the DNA TGTGCCAGCAGCTTCCCGTTTCGGGGAGGGGAGCAGTTCTTC. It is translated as CASSFPFRGGEQFF.